This TCR beta chain was sequenced in a study of blood T cell repertoires in COVID-19. Whole-study context: Acute and convalescent COVID-19 samples came from the United States, Italy and Spain. T cells, B-cell-depleted T cells, or PBMCs supplied cDNA or gDNA.

CDR1 is MNHNS and CDR2 is SASEGT in the germline V gene. The CDR3 consists of 15 residues. Trimming stripped 3 bases from V and 5 bases from J, with 14 bases between. How the authors handled the data: How many nucleated cells were present was estimated from reference gene primer amplification. Assay used: immunoSEQ multiplex PCR; TCRdb lists only in-frame clones, some missing. The DNA gave D and trimming, while V, J and clone size come from that table. Here the sample spans 200,000 to 300,000 clones, around 90% being singletons. Patients at the Seattle site were enrolled during active infection and followed longitudinally.

The sequence came from a man aged 30 to 45 with COVID-19, enrolled during active disease. The sequencing sample was made of peripheral blood. J is TRBJ1-5 and V is TRBV6-1; no definite D call. CDR3 bases: TGTGCCAGCAGTGAGTTTCTCGGCGGAGATCAGCCCCAGCATTTT. As protein: CASSEFLGGDQPQHF.